This TCR beta chain appears in the sequencing data of a study of neoadjuvant anti-PD-1 for oral cavity cancer. The overall study: Before surgery, most patients got three to four biweekly 3 mg/kg nivolumab doses. Study-wide findings and caveats: Treg/Th17 ratio rose with pretreatment blood and fell with post-treatment tumor TCRbeta clonality.

About this clone: Its antigen is currently unknown.

Six replicates per PBMC sample, mostly from 400 to 500 ng of genomic DNA. Clones were read by immunoSEQ multiplex PCR, and TCRdb kept only the in-frame ones, dropping some. The sample includes about 61,000 clones, more than 65% of them seen just once. The V gene's germline CDR1 is MNHEY and CDR2 SVGAGI. This CDR3 has 16 residues. J gave up 3 bases and V 1 base, and 8 bases lay outside the gene matches. These newly diagnosed stage II-IVA oral cavity squamous cell carcinoma patients had no prior systemic or radiation treatment. The V and J genes are TRBV6-5 and TRBJ2-5; 7 bases agree with TRBD2. The clonotype was recovered from a person between 35 and 79 years old with oral cavity squamous cell carcinoma. The sequenced sample was PBMCs, obtained before nivolumab (anti-PD-1) treatment. The CDR3, as DNA: TGTGCCAGCAGTTACTTCTCCCGGGGGGTAGAAGAGACCCAGTACTTC. The encoded protein is CASSYFSRGVEETQYF.